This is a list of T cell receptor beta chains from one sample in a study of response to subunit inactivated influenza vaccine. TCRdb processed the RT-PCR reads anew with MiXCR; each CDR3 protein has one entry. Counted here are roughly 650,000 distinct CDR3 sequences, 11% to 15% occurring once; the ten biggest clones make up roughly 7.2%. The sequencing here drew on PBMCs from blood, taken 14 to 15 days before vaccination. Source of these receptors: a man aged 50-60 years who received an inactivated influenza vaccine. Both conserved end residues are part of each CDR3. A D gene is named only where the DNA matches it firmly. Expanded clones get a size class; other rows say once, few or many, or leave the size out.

cdr3_nt: TGTGCCACCTCGGCCGGGGGGGGGACAGGCTACGAGCAGTACTTC
cdr3_aa: CATSAGGGTGYEQYF
j_call: TRBJ2-7
v_call: TRBV15
clone_size: few
d_call: .

cdr3_nt: TGCAGCGTTGTCCAAACCGGCCTGGAGCTCCACTTC
cdr3_aa: CSVVQTGLELHF
j_call: TRBJ2-7
v_call: TRBV29-1
clone_size: few
d_call: .

cdr3_nt: TGTGCCAGCAGTCGACAGGTATGGGCTAACGAGCAGTACTTC
cdr3_aa: CASSRQVWANEQYF
j_call: TRBJ2-7
v_call: TRBV3-1
clone_size: few
d_call: .

cdr3_nt: TGTGCCATCACTCTGGACAGGAACACTGAAGCTTTCTTT
cdr3_aa: CAITLDRNTEAFF
j_call: TRBJ1-1
v_call: TRBV10-3
clone_size: few
d_call: .

cdr3_nt: TGCGCCAGCAGCCTAACAGCCGACGGGGCCCAGTACTTC
cdr3_aa: CASSLTADGAQYF
j_call: TRBJ2-5
v_call: TRBV5-1
clone_size: few
d_call: .

cdr3_nt: TGCGCCAGCAGCTTCGGACAGACGAACACCGGGGAGCTGTTTTTT
cdr3_aa: CASSFGQTNTGELFF
j_call: TRBJ2-2
v_call: TRBV5-1
clone_size: many
d_call: .

cdr3_nt: TGTGCCAGCTCACCCCCCCCCGGCTTGTTTTTT
cdr3_aa: CASSPPPGLFF
j_call: TRBJ2-2
v_call: TRBV18
clone_size: few
d_call: .

cdr3_nt: TGCAGTGCGAGGACAGGGCGCGCTTCACCCCTCCACTTT
cdr3_aa: CSARTGRASPLHF
j_call: TRBJ1-6
v_call: TRBV20-1
clone_size: .
d_call: TRBD1

cdr3_nt: TGTGCCATCAGTGACCCGAACAGGGGATTAAACTATGGCTACACCTTC
cdr3_aa: CAISDPNRGLNYGYTF
j_call: TRBJ1-2
v_call: TRBV10-3
clone_size: few
d_call: TRBD1

cdr3_nt: TGTGCCAGCAGCAATACCCAGGAGGTATACGAGCAGTACTTC
cdr3_aa: CASSNTQEVYEQYF
j_call: TRBJ2-7
v_call: TRBV11-2
clone_size: few
d_call: .

cdr3_nt: TGTGCCAGCAGCTTAGACAGCTACTATAGCAATCAGCCCCAGCATTTT
cdr3_aa: CASSLDSYYSNQPQHF
j_call: TRBJ1-5
v_call: TRBV7-2
clone_size: .
d_call: .

cdr3_nt: TGTGCCTGGACCGGGGGACTAGCCAAAAACATTCAGTACTTC
cdr3_aa: CAWTGGLAKNIQYF
j_call: TRBJ2-4
v_call: TRBV30
clone_size: .
d_call: .

cdr3_nt: TGCGCCAGCAGCACCCGACAGGGGGCGGAAGAGCAGTACTTC
cdr3_aa: CASSTRQGAEEQYF
j_call: TRBJ2-7
v_call: TRBV4-1
clone_size: .
d_call: TRBD1

cdr3_nt: TGTGCCAGCAGTCATCCGACAGGACAGAACACCGGGGAGCTGTTTTTT
cdr3_aa: CASSHPTGQNTGELFF
j_call: TRBJ2-2
v_call: TRBV7-9
clone_size: .
d_call: .

cdr3_nt: TGCAGCGTCCCAGGGTTGTCCAGCTACACCTTC
cdr3_aa: CSVPGLSSYTF
j_call: TRBJ1-2
v_call: TRBV29-1
clone_size: few
d_call: .

cdr3_nt: TGTGCCAGCAGCTTGGATGAGAGCACAGATACGCAGTATTTT
cdr3_aa: CASSLDESTDTQYF
j_call: TRBJ2-3
v_call: TRBV5-4
clone_size: .
d_call: .

cdr3_nt: TGTGCCAGCAGTTCCTACGATCAGAAAAACTACGAGCAGTACTTC
cdr3_aa: CASSSYDQKNYEQYF
j_call: TRBJ2-7
v_call: TRBV12-3/TRBV12-4
clone_size: .
d_call: .

cdr3_nt: TGTGCCAGCAGCCCGACACCTAAAGGGACGGATAGCAATCAGCCCCAGCATTTT
cdr3_aa: CASSPTPKGTDSNQPQHF
j_call: TRBJ1-5
v_call: TRBV3-1
clone_size: .
d_call: .

cdr3_nt: TGTGCCAGCAGCTTAAACAGAGCGGCCCTCTACGAGCAGTACTTC
cdr3_aa: CASSLNRAALYEQYF
j_call: TRBJ2-7
v_call: TRBV7-9
clone_size: few
d_call: .

cdr3_nt: TGTGCCAGCAGTTTAAGGCGGCAAACCTACGAGCAGTACTTC
cdr3_aa: CASSLRRQTYEQYF
j_call: TRBJ2-7
v_call: TRBV12-3/TRBV12-4
clone_size: few
d_call: .

cdr3_nt: TGTGCCAGCAGTCCCCAGCGGCAGGGGGCATATGAAAAACTGTTTTTT
cdr3_aa: CASSPQRQGAYEKLFF
j_call: TRBJ1-4
v_call: TRBV12-3/TRBV12-4
clone_size: .
d_call: TRBD1

cdr3_nt: TGCAGTGCTAGCGGGACTAGCGGGAGACCAGGTAGCTCCTACGAGCAGTACTTC
cdr3_aa: CSASGTSGRPGSSYEQYF
j_call: TRBJ2-7
v_call: TRBV20-1
clone_size: few
d_call: TRBD2

cdr3_nt: TGCAGTGCTATCCTATCCGGAGGAGGCGAAAAACTGTTTTTT
cdr3_aa: CSAILSGGGEKLFF
j_call: TRBJ1-4
v_call: TRBV20-1
clone_size: .
d_call: .

cdr3_nt: TGCGCCAGCAGCCCTGTTCTAGCGGGAGTTCCCCACGAGCAGTACTTC
cdr3_aa: CASSPVLAGVPHEQYF
j_call: TRBJ2-7
v_call: TRBV5-1
clone_size: many
d_call: TRBD2

cdr3_nt: TGTGCCAGCAGCAGGACAGGGGCGACCTACGAGCAGTACTTC
cdr3_aa: CASSRTGATYEQYF
j_call: TRBJ2-7
v_call: TRBV12-3/TRBV12-4
clone_size: many
d_call: TRBD1

cdr3_nt: TGTGCCACCCGTCCAGGGGCCTCCTACGAGCAGTACTTC
cdr3_aa: CATRPGASYEQYF
j_call: TRBJ2-7
v_call: TRBV25-1
clone_size: many
d_call: .

cdr3_nt: TGTGCCAGCAGCCAATTTACAGGGGGGGCCTACGAGCAGTACTTC
cdr3_aa: CASSQFTGGAYEQYF
j_call: TRBJ2-7
v_call: TRBV14
clone_size: few
d_call: .

cdr3_nt: TGTGCCAGCAGCCCCAGCATGGGCATTCAGTACTTC
cdr3_aa: CASSPSMGIQYF
j_call: TRBJ2-4
v_call: TRBV13
clone_size: few
d_call: .

cdr3_nt: TGCAGTGCTAGAGGGCCGACGACCCAAGAGACCCAGTACTTC
cdr3_aa: CSARGPTTQETQYF
j_call: TRBJ2-5
v_call: TRBV20-1
clone_size: few
d_call: .

cdr3_nt: TGCAGCGTTGGCTCCTTGACGGCGACGTTGCAGTACTTC
cdr3_aa: CSVGSLTATLQYF
j_call: TRBJ2-7
v_call: TRBV29-1
clone_size: .
d_call: .

cdr3_nt: TGCAGTGCTATCGGACAGGACAATCAGCCCCAGCATTTT
cdr3_aa: CSAIGQDNQPQHF
j_call: TRBJ1-5
v_call: TRBV20-1
clone_size: .
d_call: TRBD1

cdr3_nt: TGTGCCAGCAGTTACCCAGGACAGGGGGATAAGTTGAATCAGCCCCAGCATTTT
cdr3_aa: CASSYPGQGDKLNQPQHF
j_call: TRBJ1-5
v_call: TRBV6-2/TRBV6-3
clone_size: .
d_call: TRBD1

cdr3_nt: TGCGCCAGCAGCGTAGGACAGGCGAACACCGGGGAGCTGTTTTTT
cdr3_aa: CASSVGQANTGELFF
j_call: TRBJ2-2
v_call: TRBV5-1
clone_size: many
d_call: TRBD1

cdr3_nt: TGCGCCAGCACTGAGAGCACAGATACGCAGTATTTT
cdr3_aa: CASTESTDTQYF
j_call: TRBJ2-3
v_call: TRBV5-1
clone_size: many
d_call: .

cdr3_nt: TGTGCCAGCAGTTACAATAGCGGGGCCAGGGATACGCAGTATTTT
cdr3_aa: CASSYNSGARDTQYF
j_call: TRBJ2-3
v_call: TRBV6-5
clone_size: few
d_call: TRBD2

cdr3_nt: TGTGCCAGCAGCTTATTCCCAGACAGAACAGATACGCAGTATTTT
cdr3_aa: CASSLFPDRTDTQYF
j_call: TRBJ2-3
v_call: TRBV7-3
clone_size: few
d_call: .

cdr3_nt: TGTGCCAGCAGTTACCCCGGGACAGTATACGAGCAGTACTTC
cdr3_aa: CASSYPGTVYEQYF
j_call: TRBJ2-7
v_call: TRBV6-2/TRBV6-3
clone_size: many
d_call: TRBD1

cdr3_nt: TGCAGTGTCCCGGACGGGGGAAACTATGGCTACACCTTC
cdr3_aa: CSVPDGGNYGYTF
j_call: TRBJ1-2
v_call: TRBV20-1
clone_size: .
d_call: .

cdr3_nt: TGCAGTGCTAGAGTGAGTCAGGCTTGGGGAAAACTGTTTTTT
cdr3_aa: CSARVSQAWGKLFF
j_call: TRBJ1-4
v_call: TRBV20-1
clone_size: .
d_call: .

cdr3_nt: TGTGCCAGCAGACCGGGACAGAACTCCTACGAGCAGTACTTC
cdr3_aa: CASRPGQNSYEQYF
j_call: TRBJ2-7
v_call: TRBV12-3/TRBV12-4
clone_size: .
d_call: TRBD1

cdr3_nt: TGCGCCAGCAGACAGAACGAGCAGTACTTC
cdr3_aa: CASRQNEQYF
j_call: TRBJ2-7
v_call: TRBV5-1
clone_size: .
d_call: .

cdr3_nt: TGTGCCAGCAGCTTATATGACGGGTACACTGAAGCTTTCTTT
cdr3_aa: CASSLYDGYTEAFF
j_call: TRBJ1-1
v_call: TRBV7-8
clone_size: few
d_call: .

cdr3_nt: TGCGCCAGCAGCAACAGGGGAAACACCATATATTTT
cdr3_aa: CASSNRGNTIYF
j_call: TRBJ1-3
v_call: TRBV5-1
clone_size: .
d_call: .

cdr3_nt: TGTGCCAGCAGTTTATGGACTGGGCCTGACAATGAGCAGTTCTTC
cdr3_aa: CASSLWTGPDNEQFF
j_call: TRBJ2-1
v_call: TRBV6-5
clone_size: .
d_call: .

cdr3_nt: TGTGCCAGCAGCCAAGATGGTTTGCGGCACACTGAAGCTTTCTTT
cdr3_aa: CASSQDGLRHTEAFF
j_call: TRBJ1-1
v_call: TRBV3-1
clone_size: few
d_call: .

cdr3_nt: TGCAGTGCTAAGCCAGGTGGGGCGGATACGCAGTATTTT
cdr3_aa: CSAKPGGADTQYF
j_call: TRBJ2-3
v_call: TRBV20-1
clone_size: few
d_call: .

cdr3_nt: TGTGCCAGTAGTGGGGCCTTTACAGGGGTCGGCTACACCTTC
cdr3_aa: CASSGAFTGVGYTF
j_call: TRBJ1-2
v_call: TRBV19
clone_size: .
d_call: TRBD1

cdr3_nt: TGCGCCAGCAGCCAAGAGGTTCAATCCTACGAGCAGTACTTC
cdr3_aa: CASSQEVQSYEQYF
j_call: TRBJ2-7
v_call: TRBV4-1
clone_size: .
d_call: .

cdr3_nt: TGTGCCATCAGTGAGTCGACAGGGACCCTAACCTACGAGCAGTACTTC
cdr3_aa: CAISESTGTLTYEQYF
j_call: TRBJ2-7
v_call: TRBV10-3
clone_size: few
d_call: TRBD1

cdr3_nt: TGTGCCAGCAGCCTTACCCCCAGCTCCTACAATGAGCAGTTCTTC
cdr3_aa: CASSLTPSSYNEQFF
j_call: TRBJ2-1
v_call: TRBV3-1
clone_size: few
d_call: .

cdr3_nt: TGTGCCAGCAGCTCTGGACAGCCCACAGATACGCAGTATTTT
cdr3_aa: CASSSGQPTDTQYF
j_call: TRBJ2-3
v_call: TRBV5-6
clone_size: .
d_call: .

cdr3_nt: TGCGCCAGCAGCGCGGGATCGAACACCGGGGAGCTGTTTTTT
cdr3_aa: CASSAGSNTGELFF
j_call: TRBJ2-2
v_call: TRBV5-1
clone_size: .
d_call: .